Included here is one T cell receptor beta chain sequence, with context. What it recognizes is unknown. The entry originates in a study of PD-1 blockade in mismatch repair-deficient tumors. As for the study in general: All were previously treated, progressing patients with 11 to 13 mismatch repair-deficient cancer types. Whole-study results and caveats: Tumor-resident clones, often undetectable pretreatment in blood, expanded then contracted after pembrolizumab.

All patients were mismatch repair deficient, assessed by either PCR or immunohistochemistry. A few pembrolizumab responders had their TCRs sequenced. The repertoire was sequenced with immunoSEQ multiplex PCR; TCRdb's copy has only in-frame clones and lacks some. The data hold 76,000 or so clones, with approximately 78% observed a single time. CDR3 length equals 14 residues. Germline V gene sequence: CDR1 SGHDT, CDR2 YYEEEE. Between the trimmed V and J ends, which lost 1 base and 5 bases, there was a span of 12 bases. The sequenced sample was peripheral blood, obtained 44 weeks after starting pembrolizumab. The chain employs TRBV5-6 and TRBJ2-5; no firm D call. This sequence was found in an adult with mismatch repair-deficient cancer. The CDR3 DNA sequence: TGTGCCAGCAGCTTGTCATCCGGGTTGGAGACCCAGTACTTC. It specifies CASSLSSGLETQYF.